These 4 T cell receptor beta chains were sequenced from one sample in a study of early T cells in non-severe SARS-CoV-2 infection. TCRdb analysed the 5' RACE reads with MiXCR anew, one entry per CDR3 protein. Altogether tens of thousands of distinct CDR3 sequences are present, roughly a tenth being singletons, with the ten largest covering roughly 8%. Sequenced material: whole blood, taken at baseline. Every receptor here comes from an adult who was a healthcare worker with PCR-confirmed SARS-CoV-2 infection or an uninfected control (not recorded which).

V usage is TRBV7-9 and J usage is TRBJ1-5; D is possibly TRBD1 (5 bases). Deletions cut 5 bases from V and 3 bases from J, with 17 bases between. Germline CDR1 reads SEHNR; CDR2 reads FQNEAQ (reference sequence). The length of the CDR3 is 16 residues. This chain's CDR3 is CASSPTIGGTNQPQHF. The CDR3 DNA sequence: TGTGCCAGCAGCCCTACCATCGGGGGTACCAATCAGCCCCAGCATTTT.

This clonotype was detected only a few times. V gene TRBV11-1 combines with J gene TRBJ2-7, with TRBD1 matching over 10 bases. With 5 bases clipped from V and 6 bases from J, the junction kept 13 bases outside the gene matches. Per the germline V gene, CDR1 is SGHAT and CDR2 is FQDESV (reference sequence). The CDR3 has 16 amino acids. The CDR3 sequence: CASSPPTGTGAREQYF. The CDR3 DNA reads TGTGCCAGCAGCCCCCCGACCGGGACAGGGGCACGCGAGCAGTACTTC.

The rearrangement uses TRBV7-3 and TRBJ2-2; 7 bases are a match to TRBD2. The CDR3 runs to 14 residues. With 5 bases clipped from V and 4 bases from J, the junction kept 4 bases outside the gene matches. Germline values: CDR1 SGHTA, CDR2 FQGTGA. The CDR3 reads CASSPWGGTGELFF. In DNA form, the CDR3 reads TGTGCCAGCAGCCCCTGGGGGGGCACCGGGGAGCTGTTTTTT. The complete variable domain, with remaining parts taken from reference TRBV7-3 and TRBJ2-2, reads GAGVSQTPSNKVTEKGKYVELRCDPISGHTALYWYRQSLGQGPEFLIYFQGTGAADDSGLPNDRFFAVRPEGSVSTLKIQRTERGDSAVYLCASSPWGGTGELFFGEGSRLTVL.

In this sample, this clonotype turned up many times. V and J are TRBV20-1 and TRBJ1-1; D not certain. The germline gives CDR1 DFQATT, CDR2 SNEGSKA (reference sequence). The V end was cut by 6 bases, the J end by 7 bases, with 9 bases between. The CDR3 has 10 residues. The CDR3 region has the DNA TGCAGTGCCCGGATCCTTGAAGCTTTCTTT. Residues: CSARILEAFF.